Listed here are 21 T cell receptor beta chains from one sample, sequenced in a study of shared clonotypes between healthy human individuals. Sequencing was performed with immunoSEQ multiplex PCR; in TCRdb, only in-frame clones are kept and a portion is missing. The sample has some 2,100,000 clones, 85% to 95% seen once. As defined, naive CD8 cells were CD45RO-negative and positively selected for CCR7, with terminally differentiated effector memory CD45RA+ cells excluded. Sequencing was carried out using naive CD8+ T cells from PBMCs. The receptors here all came from a man aged 18 to 29 in good health. Some clones in this sample may be carry-over from other donors' samples.

The V gene is TRBV9, the J gene TRBJ2-5, with 9 positions matching TRBD1. Trimming removed 4 bases from V and 4 bases from J; junction bases left unmatched: 5. This CDR3 spans 14 amino acids. Per the germline V gene, CDR1 is SGDLS and CDR2 is YYNGEE. This chain's CDR3 is CASSPGDRAETQYF. The CDR3 DNA reads TGTGCCAGCAGCCCCGGGGACAGGGCAGAGACCCAGTACTTC. Full variable domain (outside the CDR3, taken from reference TRBV9 and TRBJ2-5): DSGVTQTPKHLITATGQRVTLRCSPRSGDLSVYWYQQSLDQGLQFLIQYYNGEERAKGNILERFSAQQFPDLHSELNLSSLELGDSALYFCASSPGDRAETQYFGPGTRLLVL.

CDR3 in amino acids: CAISEEGTGASYEQYF. The CDR3, as DNA: TGTGCCATCAGTGAGGAAGGGACAGGAGCCTCCTACGAGCAGTACTTC. The chain couples TRBV10-3 to TRBJ2-7; 8 nucleotides line up with TRBD1. There are 16 residues in the CDR3. CDR1 and CDR2 from the germline V gene are ENHRY and SYGVKD. J was trimmed by 0 bases and V by 2 bases; bases with no gene match: 6.

The CDR3 region is CAISAVGELNTEAFF. CDR3 coding DNA: TGTGCCATCAGTGCGGTGGGCGAATTGAACACTGAAGCTTTCTTT. This sequence joins TRBV10-3 and TRBJ1-1; D gene unclear. The germline CDR1 and CDR2 sequences are ENHRY and SYGVKD. The ends were cut back, 4 bases at V and 0 bases at J, with 12 bases in the middle. The CDR3 runs to 15 residues.

The chain joins TRBV28 to TRBJ2-5; tentative D call: TRBD2 (5 bases). CDR3 size: 16 residues. Trimming shortened V by 2 bases and J by 2 bases, and 15 bases separated the two germline ends. The germline gives CDR1 MDHEN, CDR2 SYDVKM. The chain's CDR3 is CASSLVWTDTQETQYF. The CDR3 coding sequence is TGTGCCAGCAGTTTAGTCTGGACTGATACTCAAGAGACCCAGTACTTC.

The chain carries TRBV4-2 and TRBJ1-3; D remains unclear. This CDR3 contains 15 residues. Trimming left V 3 bases short and J 1 base short, with 10 bases between. Germline values: CDR1 LGHNA, CDR2 YNFKEQ. The CDR3 region is CASSQYAASGNTIYF. In nucleotides, the CDR3 is TGTGCCAGCAGCCAGTACGCTGCATCTGGAAACACCATATATTTT.

This sequence joins TRBV4-1 and TRBJ2-7; D perhaps matches TRBD2 (5 bases). V was pared by 0 bases and J by 3 bases, with 12 bases between. CDR3 length: 15 residues. The germline gives CDR1 MGHRA, CDR2 YSYEKL. In nucleotides, the CDR3 is TGCGCCAGCAGCCAAGAAAGCGGTTACTACTACGAGCAGTACTTC. As protein: CASSQESGYYYEQYF.

The table lists this clone with a few counts. This chain uses TRBV7-9 with TRBJ1-3; 8 bases line up with TRBD1. Germline-derived CDR1 and CDR2 are SEHNR and FQNEAQ (reference sequence). This CDR3 has 16 amino acids. Germline trimming cut 6 bases from V and 0 bases from J; bases unmatched to any gene: 7. The CDR3 DNA reads as TGTGCCAGCAGTCTTGGACAGGGCCTCTCTGGAAACACCATATATTTT. Its protein product is CASSLGQGLSGNTIYF.

V usage is TRBV5-6 and J usage is TRBJ2-7; 7 positions agree with TRBD2. After removal of 4 bases from V and 2 bases from J, the junction contained 15 bases not matched to a gene. The CDR3 is 17 amino acids. Per the germline V gene, CDR1 is SGHDT and CDR2 is YYEEEE. The CDR3, as DNA: TGTGCCAGCAGCCACCGGGGCGGGCTAGCGGAAACCTACGAGCAGTACTTC. Translating it yields CASSHRGGLAETYEQYF. The whole variable domain, remainder taken from reference TRBV5-6 and TRBJ2-7, is DAGVTQSPTHLIKTRGQQVTLRCSPKSGHDTVSWYQQALGQGPQFIFQYYEEEERQRGNFPDRFSGHQFPNYSSELNVNALLLGDSALYLCASSHRGGLAETYEQYFGPGTRLTVT.

This chain joins TRBV7-9 and TRBJ1-2; no clear D. The CDR3 consists of 13 residues. V gave up 5 bases and J gave up 10 bases, with 17 bases separating them. CDR1 SEHNR and CDR2 FQNEAQ come from the germline V gene (reference sequence). CDR3 bases: TGTGCCAGCAGCCAGATCCTCCGATCCCTCTACACCTTC. This encodes CASSQILRSLYTF.

The chain combines TRBV6-5 with TRBJ1-1; 7 bases agree with TRBD1. The V and J ends lost 2 bases and 1 base, in that order; junction bases with no gene match: 4. The germline CDR1 and CDR2 sequences are MNHEY and SVGAGI. The CDR3 contains 15 residues. CDR3 loop: CASSYGDSGNTEAFF. The CDR3 region has the DNA TGTGCCAGCAGTTACGGGGACAGCGGGAACACTGAAGCTTTCTTT.

The chain couples TRBV27 to TRBJ2-4; D call uncertain. The germline V and J ends were trimmed by 5 bases and 0 bases, with 11 bases remaining between them. CDR3 length equals 15 residues. The germline CDR1 and CDR2 sequences are MNHEY and SMNVEV (reference sequence). As DNA, the CDR3 is TGTGCCAGCAGTAAAACAGAGATAGCCAAAAACATTCAGTACTTC. Amino acid sequence: CASSKTEIAKNIQYF.

V gene TRBV27 combines with J gene TRBJ2-5; TRBD2 might be the D (6 bases). CDR3 length: 14 residues. The V and J ends lost 2 bases and 2 bases respectively, with 9 bases between them. CDR1 and CDR2 from the germline V gene are MNHEY and SMNVEV (reference sequence). CDR3 sequence reads: CASSLLSGQETQYF. DNA for the CDR3: TGTGCCAGCAGTTTACTTAGCGGACAAGAGACCCAGTACTTC.

Concerning this clone itself: Distinct nucleotide sequences in the sample also encode this CDR3. The chain couples TRBV13 to TRBJ2-5, with 13 bases that match TRBD2. The V and J ends lost 4 bases and 5 bases, in that order; junction bases with no gene match: 4. The germline CDR1 and CDR2 sequences are PRHDT and FYEKMQ (reference sequence). This CDR3 has 15 amino acids. The CDR3 DNA is TGTGCCAGCAGCTCAGGACTAGCGGGAGTCGAGACCCAGTACTTC. Translated: CASSSGLAGVETQYF.

The rearrangement links TRBV30 to TRBJ2-1, with 8 nucleotides matching TRBD2. The CDR3 is 15 amino acids. With 0 bases clipped from V and 5 bases from J, the junction kept 6 bases outside the gene matches. Germline CDR1 is GTSNPN and CDR2 is SVGIG (reference sequence). The CDR3 reads CAWSVGTRSHNEQFF. The CDR3 nucleotides are TGTGCCTGGAGTGTAGGGACTAGGTCGCACAATGAGCAGTTCTTC.

V gene TRBV28 combines with J gene TRBJ2-5; 7 bases map to TRBD2. Germline CDR1 and CDR2: MDHEN and SYDVKM. The length of the CDR3 is 15 residues. V lost 3 bases to trimming and J lost 0 bases; unmatched junction nucleotides: 4. DNA for the CDR3: TGTGCCAGCAGTTTGTCCGGGGGGTACCAAGAGACCCAGTACTTC. Protein product: CASSLSGGYQETQYF.

V gene TRBV11-2 combines with J gene TRBJ1-3, with no clear D. Looked up from germline, CDR1 is SGHAT and CDR2 is FQNNGV. Trimming pared 5 bases from V and 4 bases from J, leaving 15 bases between. The CDR3 runs 15 residues. As DNA, the CDR3 is TGTGCCAGCAGCATCGAGCCCGGCTGGGGAAACACCATATATTTT. Translating it yields CASSIEPGWGNTIYF.

This clone was detected once. The CDR3 bases are TGTGCCAGCCCCCCGGGCGGGAGTACCTACAATGAGCAGTTCTTC. This sequence encodes CASPPGGSTYNEQFF. The chain has TRBV7-9 and TRBJ2-1; 7 bases map to TRBD2. Germline V lookup: CDR1 SEHNR, CDR2 FQNEAQ (reference sequence). V lost 8 bases and J lost 2; bases outside the gene matches: 9. The CDR3 is made up of 15 amino acids.

The gene calls are TRBV11-3 and TRBJ1-4, with D perhaps matching TRBD1 (5 bases). V was trimmed by 2 bases and J by 11 bases, leaving 24 bases between them. Looked up from germline, CDR1 is SGHNT and CDR2 is YENEEA. The CDR3 has 17 amino acids. In DNA, the CDR3 is TGTGCCAGCAGCTTAAGTTGTTTGCAGGCCCCCAGGGAGAAACTGTTTTTT. Encoded protein: CASSLSCLQAPREKLFF.

The gene calls are TRBV4-3 and TRBJ1-1; D ambiguous. There are 15 residues in the CDR3. Deletions cut 0 bases from V and 0 bases from J, with 8 bases between. The germline CDR1 and CDR2 sequences are LGHNA and YSLEER. The CDR3 nucleotides read TGCGCCAGCAGCCAAGATTCACTGCTGAACACTGAAGCTTTCTTT. It specifies CASSQDSLLNTEAFF.

The chain links TRBV6-1 to TRBJ2-1, with D unclear. The V gene's germline CDR1 is MNHNS and CDR2 SASEGT. The CDR3 spans 15 residues. Between the trimmed V and J ends, which lost 8 bases and 0 bases, there was a span of 14 bases. This CDR3 reads CASGQGPFSYNEQFF. In nucleotides, the CDR3 is TGTGCCAGCGGTCAAGGGCCCTTCTCCTACAATGAGCAGTTCTTC.

The chain uses TRBV27 and TRBJ1-6, with D tentatively TRBD1 (5 bases). This CDR3 comprises 16 residues. V dropped 0 bases and J dropped 7 bases, with 13 bases sitting between them. Germline CDR1 and CDR2: MNHEY and SMNVEV (reference sequence). For the CDR3, the DNA is TGTGCCAGCAGTTTATCTCATTGGGGGGGAAATTCACCCCTCCACTTT. Its protein product is CASSLSHWGGNSPLHF.